This is a list of T cell receptor beta chains from one sample in a study of T cell repertoires in cytomegalovirus infection. TCRdb re-derived calls from the reads in MiXCR, one entry per CDR3 protein. The repertoire holds around 800,000 distinct CDR3 sequences, with about 30% as singletons. Their specific antigens are unknown. This specimen was cultured CD8+ T cells from PBMCs, taken from culture after CMV antigen stimulation. These receptors were collected from a human donor in good health (CMV status not recorded). Some clones in this sample may be carry-over from other donors' samples. The CDR3 runs from the conserved cysteine through the conserved F or W. A D gene is named only where the DNA matches it firmly. The size entry is marked missing in some rows and otherwise reads once, few, many or a size class.

d_call	j_call	v_call	clone_size	cdr3_aa
NA	TRBJ1-1	TRBV6-2/TRBV6-3	few	CASSHTDTTEAFF
NA	TRBJ2-3	TRBV10-3	NA	CAISGGQASTDTQYF
TRBD1	TRBJ1-3	TRBV20-1	few	CSADTGTGDDTIYF
TRBD1	TRBJ1-5	TRBV10-3	NA	CAISEPGQGTYSNQPQHF
NA	TRBJ2-3	TRBV7-9	many	CASSLVGGTDTQYF
NA	TRBJ2-4	TRBV5-6	few	CASSWGENIQYF
TRBD1	TRBJ1-1	TRBV7-6	many	CASSRQGPLNTEAFF
TRBD2	TRBJ2-1	TRBV27	NA	CASSSLTSGGSYNEQFF
NA	TRBJ1-6	TRBV7-6	many	CASSPDGSYNSPLHF
NA	TRBJ1-4	TRBV4-1	NA	CASSPQPADEKLFF
NA	TRBJ1-5	TRBV7-9	NA	CASSSSNGGINQPQHF